What follows are 9 T cell receptor beta chains derived from one specimen sequenced in a study of T cell responses to AZD1222 COVID-19 vaccine. Profiled with immunoSEQ multiplex PCR; TCRdb holds only in-frame clones, not every one. This table has 95,000 to 150,000 clones, about nine tenths appearing once. Sequenced material: peripheral blood, taken 28 days after the second AZD1222 dose. These receptors were collected from an adult who received the AZD1222 COVID-19 vaccine.

V is TRBV9 and J is TRBJ1-2; D is perhaps TRBD1 (5 bases). The germline V gene has CDR1 SGDLS and CDR2 YYNGEE. Trimming cost V 0 bases and J 8 bases, with 17 bases left between them. CDR3 length: 15 amino acids. Here the CDR3 reads CASSVALLGESGYTF. The CDR3, as DNA: TGTGCCAGCAGCGTAGCCCTCCTGGGGGAGAGCGGCTACACCTTC.

The genes are TRBV19 and TRBJ2-5, with 11 positions matching TRBD2. V was clipped by 4 bases and J by 2 bases; unmatched bases: 3. The CDR3 extends over 15 amino acids. Germline V gene lookup returns CDR1 LNHDA and CDR2 SQIVND (reference sequence). DNA for the CDR3: TGTGCCAGTAGTACATTAGCGGGGGGGCAAGAGACCCAGTACTTC. Its protein is CASSTLAGGQETQYF.

V and J are TRBV5-4 and TRBJ1-2; possibly TRBD1 for D (6 bases). Per germline, CDR1 SGHNT and CDR2 YYREEE (reference sequence). The CDR3 has 16 amino acids. The V end lost 4 bases, the J end lost 4 bases, and 20 bases lay between the germline ends. This chain's CDR3 is CASSPPLSRQAYGYTF. The CDR3 nucleotides read TGTGCCAGCAGCCCCCCCCTTTCGCGACAGGCCTATGGCTACACCTTC.

This clone appeared once. The rearrangement uses TRBV11-2 and TRBJ1-1; a possible D gene is TRBD1 (5 bases). The CDR3 runs to 16 residues. Germline V CDR1 and CDR2: SGHAT, FQNNGV. Deletions cut 4 bases from V and 0 bases from J, with 15 bases between. The CDR3 protein is CASSSRGDGLNTEAFF. CDR3 sequence (DNA): TGTGCCAGCAGCTCACGGGGGGACGGTTTGAACACTGAAGCTTTCTTT. Looking up the rest from reference TRBV11-2 and TRBJ1-1 gives the full variable domain: EAGVAQSPRYKIIEKRQSVAFWCNPISGHATLYWYQQILGQGPKLLIQFQNNGVVDDSQLPKDRFSAERLKGVDSTLKIQPAKLEDSAVYLCASSSRGDGLNTEAFFGQGTRLTVV.

The chain recombines TRBV5-5 with TRBJ1-4; D not resolved. In germline, CDR1 is SGHKS, CDR2 YYEKEE (reference sequence). There are 14 residues in the CDR3. Trimming removed 1 base at V and 8 bases at J, with 12 bases between. CDR3 sequence (DNA): TGTGCCAGCAGCTTGCTTCCGGGCCTGGAAAAACTGTTTTTT. This gives the protein CASSLLPGLEKLFF.

This clone has just one count. The V and J genes are TRBV29-1 and TRBJ1-2; D not certain. Trimming pared 2 bases from V and 8 bases from J, leaving 9 bases between. The CDR3 has 11 amino acids. Per the germline V gene, CDR1 is SQVTM and CDR2 is ANQGSEA. Written as DNA, the CDR3 is TGCAGCGTTGAATCCGAGGGAGGCTACACCTTC. It codes for CSVESEGGYTF. The entire variable domain, with the rest obtained from reference TRBV29-1 and TRBJ1-2, is as follows: SAVISQKPSRDICQRGTSLTIQCQVDSQVTMMFWYRQQPGQSLTLIATANQGSEATYESGFVIDKFPISRPNLTFSTLTVSNMSPEDSSIYLCSVESEGGYTFGSGTRLTVV.

This sequence joins TRBV5-4 and TRBJ2-3; the match to TRBD1 covers 8 bases. The germline CDR1 and CDR2 sequences are SGHNT and YYREEE (reference sequence). This CDR3 is built from 18 residues. V shed 3 bases, J shed 1 base, and the junction held 13 bases outside the gene matches. The CDR3 bases are TGTGCCAGCAGCTCGAAGATGATCCAGGGGGCGCGCACAGATACGCAGTATTTT. Its translation: CASSSKMIQGARTDTQYF.

This rearrangement joins TRBV5-4 to TRBJ1-2; a weak D match, TRBD1 (6 bases). CDR1 and CDR2 (germline): SGHNT, YYREEE (reference sequence). Trimming removed 7 bases from V and 6 bases from J, with 19 bases in between. The CDR3 sequence is 14 residues long. CDR3 nucleotide sequence: TGTGCCAGCTTCCCGGGGGGGCGTCGAGATGGCTACACCTTC. This encodes CASFPGGRRDGYTF.

The V call is TRBV30, the J call TRBJ1-2; perhaps TRBD1 as D (5 bases). Trimming stripped 0 bases from V and 4 bases from J, with 18 bases between. Germline CDR1 is GTSNPN and CDR2 is SVGIG (reference sequence). This CDR3 is 16 amino acids long. This CDR3 reads CAWSVQAPIRVYGYTF. CDR3 bases: TGTGCCTGGAGTGTACAGGCGCCGATTAGGGTCTATGGCTACACCTTC.